This TCR beta chain was obtained from a study of T cells in localized non-small cell lung cancer. Study conclusions and caveats: Longer overall survival was linked to higher blood T cell density. Tumor trailed uninvolved adjacent lung in T cell clonality, which peaked there. Turning up in adjacent lung were a median about 56 of the top 100 tumor clones. Sequencing was limited to one tumor region, leaving the possibility of heterogeneity open.

The V end was cut by 6 bases, the J end by 5 bases, with 19 bases between. The CDR3 runs to 15 residues. Germline CDR1 reads MNHEY; CDR2 reads SVGAGI. In the case of this clone: No antigen is known for it.

Repertoires were generated with immunoSEQ multiplex PCR, while TCRdb's copy carries only in-frame clones and drops some. The table records roughly 35,000 clones, 93% of them present only once. The TCR originated in an older female donor with stage I lung adenocarcinoma. The V call is TRBV6-5, the J call TRBJ2-5, with TRBD2 as a possible D gene (6 bases). The sample here was peripheral blood, taken before any cancer treatment. This CDR3 reads CASSPGRRGGETQYF. The CDR3 DNA sequence: TGTGCCAGCAGCCCAGGACGCCGAGGAGGGGAGACCCAGTACTTC.